The rows below give T cell receptor beta chains drawn from one sample of a study of T-cell memory formation after mild COVID-19. In TCRdb, the 5' RACE reads were re-called with MiXCR into one record per CDR3 protein. The data show tens of thousands of distinct CDR3 sequences, around 7% seen once. The sample was PBMCs or a T cell subset sorted from them (not recorded which). The source is a man in his late teens or twenties who had mild COVID-19 (a few samples of this study predate the infection). Cell type and time point are not known. Each CDR3 is given with its conserved first and last residue. The order of the fields is clone size, D gene, V gene, J gene, CDR3 protein, CDR3 DNA. A D gene is named only where the DNA matches it firmly. The size of a clone is reported for some rows only, either as once, few or many, or as a class for expanded clones.

size: NA
D: NA
V: TRBV29-1
J: TRBJ2-2
CDR3: CSVEKAVGELFF
DNA: TGCAGCGTTGAAAAGGCAGTAGGGGAGCTGTTTTTT

size: NA
D: TRBD1
V: TRBV5-1
J: TRBJ1-2
CDR3: CASSTGGPGYTF
DNA: TGCGCCAGTTCCACAGGGGGTCCCGGCTACACCTTC

size: NA
D: NA
V: TRBV6-5
J: TRBJ1-1
CDR3: CASSYEGGRVNTEAFF
DNA: TGTGCCAGCAGTTACGAGGGGGGGCGGGTGAACACTGAAGCTTTCTTT

size: few
D: NA
V: TRBV28
J: TRBJ2-7
CDR3: CASTPQGRWGEQYF
DNA: TGTGCCAGCACCCCCCAGGGGCGGTGGGGCGAGCAGTACTTC

size: few
D: NA
V: TRBV15
J: TRBJ1-5
CDR3: CATSRGAGAGQPQHF
DNA: TGTGCCACCAGCAGAGGGGCAGGGGCCGGACAGCCCCAGCATTTT

size: many
D: NA
V: TRBV7-9
J: TRBJ1-1
CDR3: CASSSLSNTEAFF
DNA: TGTGCCAGCAGCTCCCTCTCGAACACTGAAGCTTTCTTT

size: few
D: NA
V: TRBV12-3/TRBV12-4
J: TRBJ2-5
CDR3: CASSFNPSQETQYF
DNA: TGTGCCAGCAGTTTTAATCCTTCGCAAGAGACCCAGTACTTC

size: few
D: NA
V: TRBV28
J: TRBJ1-1
CDR3: CASSLSGLVGRGTEAFF
DNA: TGTGCCAGCAGTTTATCGGGGTTGGTGGGAAGGGGCACTGAAGCTTTCTTT

size: few
D: NA
V: TRBV20-1
J: TRBJ2-1
CDR3: CSAPTGAGYNEQFF
DNA: TGCAGTGCGCCGACGGGGGCGGGCTACAATGAGCAGTTCTTC

size: few
D: NA
V: TRBV7-8
J: TRBJ1-4
CDR3: CASSPGGWEKLFF
DNA: TGTGCCAGCAGCCCGGGGGGTTGGGAAAAACTGTTTTTT

size: few
D: TRBD2
V: TRBV7-3
J: TRBJ2-1
CDR3: CASSLSPSGGEWDNEQFF
DNA: TGTGCCAGCAGCTTGTCCCCTAGCGGGGGGGAATGGGACAATGAGCAGTTCTTC

size: NA
D: TRBD2
V: TRBV7-9
J: TRBJ2-1
CDR3: CASSLLAGGSYNEQFF
DNA: TGTGCCAGCAGCTTACTAGCGGGGGGCTCCTACAATGAGCAGTTCTTC

size: NA
D: NA
V: TRBV15
J: TRBJ1-1
CDR3: CATSTQGNTEAFF
DNA: TGTGCCACCAGCACACAGGGGAACACTGAAGCTTTCTTT

size: few
D: NA
V: TRBV15
J: TRBJ2-5
CDR3: CATSFRFRGQETQYF
DNA: TGTGCCACCAGCTTTAGGTTTCGGGGCCAAGAGACCCAGTACTTC

size: many
D: NA
V: TRBV6-2/TRBV6-3
J: TRBJ2-1
CDR3: CASSYAEDEQFF
DNA: TGTGCCAGCAGTTATGCGGAGGATGAGCAGTTCTTC

size: NA
D: NA
V: TRBV18
J: TRBJ1-5
CDR3: CASSPRAAQNQPQHF
DNA: TGTGCCAGCTCACCCCGGGCAGCTCAAAATCAGCCCCAGCATTTT

size: NA
D: NA
V: TRBV7-9
J: TRBJ1-1
CDR3: CASSLGSALGEQAFF
DNA: TGTGCCAGCAGCTTAGGGTCGGCCCTGGGAGAGCAAGCTTTCTTT

size: NA
D: TRBD1
V: TRBV29-1
J: TRBJ1-1
CDR3: CSGGTGGGTEAFF
DNA: TGCAGCGGGGGGACAGGGGGAGGCACTGAAGCTTTCTTT

size: NA
D: NA
V: TRBV7-9
J: TRBJ1-4
CDR3: CASRGGGEKLFF
DNA: TGTGCCAGCAGGGGCGGGGGAGAAAAACTGTTTTTT

size: NA
D: NA
V: TRBV11-3
J: TRBJ2-1
CDR3: CASSSQASEQFF
DNA: TGTGCCAGCAGCTCCCAAGCCAGTGAGCAGTTCTTC

size: few
D: TRBD1
V: TRBV7-2
J: TRBJ2-1
CDR3: CASRITGTDYNEQFF
DNA: TGTGCCAGCAGAATAACCGGGACAGATTACAATGAGCAGTTCTTC